The sequence of this T cell receptor (beta chain) was determined in a study of blood T cell repertoires in COVID-19 (dated by TCRdb to about 2020). Looking at the study overall: Collaborator samples came from the United States, Italy and Spain and covered acute and convalescent phases of COVID-19. The prospective study material was composed of cDNA or gDNA derived from T cells, B-cell-depleted T cells, or PBMCs. Deeply sampled blood TCRbeta repertoires from subjects exposed to, actively infected with, or recovered from COVID-19 were included in the dataset. Where available, HLA class I and class II types were taken from metadata supplied by the sample provider and were not determined by assay-based typing. The repertoires were released in a freely available public database intended as a resource for research on the immune response to SARS-CoV-2. Samples were obtained from the ongoing ImmuneRACE study (first 160 participants) and from some 1,200 subjects provided by 6 global collaborators. Nearly every sample came with metadata listing a de-identified subject ID, COVID-19 status, age in years and sex.

Note on this clone: Its antigen specificity is not known. No base qualities exist here, and no much larger clone lies one base off it.

Participants in the prospective study were aged roughly 18 to 89 years, lived in 20 to 25 United States geographic areas, and enrolled through a virtual design. To assign participants to cohorts, the prospective study relied on clinical history that participants themselves reported in a screening survey and a study questionnaire. Recovered participants in ImmuneRACE Cohort 3 were defined by two consecutive negative NP/OP PCR tests, clearance by a healthcare professional, or resolution of symptoms. In the prospective study, mobile phlebotomists collected whole blood, serum and a nasopharyngeal or oropharyngeal swab from each participant. Additional blood draws and questionnaires over a 2-month period could optionally be provided by prospective study participants. Blood samples from the prospective study were shipped frozen or at room temperature prior to DNA extraction. Results the study describes overall, beyond this receptor: Clinical and demographic metadata were provided uncurated, with the amount varying by source and participant.

TCRbeta CDR3 regions were amplified from genomic DNA using the immunoSEQ Assay, a bias-controlled multiplex PCR. The published analysis was carried out like this. Within the assay, amplification of reference gene primers was used to estimate how many nucleated cells each sample contained. To quantify the absolute abundance of each unique TCRbeta CDR3 rearrangement, sequence reads were collapsed and filtered. For each sample, productive Simpson clonality was calculated by taking the square root of Simpson's diversity index across productive rearrangements. Imported from immuneACCESS, the table was reduced by TCRdb to in-frame sequences with V and J called. These copies leave out some clones; in studies compared against another copy, an unresolved V gene accounts for under half, and the cause of the remainder is not known. From that table come the V and J calls and clone size; the DNA was used to work out D and trimming. The sample profile shows about 320,000 clones; approximately 88% of them were found once. Clones ranked in the top ten supply 5% of the sample.

Here V drops 2 bases and J drops 5 bases, and the junction holds 12 bases not matched to any gene. The CDR3 numbers 19 residues from cysteine through phenylalanine. The only DNA kept is the CDR3, 57 bases in frame from the first base. Reading the germline V gene (reference sequence) gives CDR1 LNHNV and CDR2 YYDKDF. Recombination connected TRBV15 to TRBJ2-5; the central 15 bases match TRBD2. The sample comprised PBMCs or T cells enriched from blood (not recorded which). The sequence was obtained from a man younger than 40 who had recovered from COVID-19. The nucleotide sequence is given as TGTGCCACCAGCAGACAACTAGGACTAGCGGGGGGGGCCCTGGAGACCCAGTACTTC. It translates to CATSRQLGLAGGALETQYF.